This TCR beta chain was recorded in a study of blood T cells in healthy people across ages. Study observations and caveats: From one million sequenced T cells, diversity estimates were lower bounds. Possibly, changes in expanded clonotypes were confounded because donor CMV status was unknown. Age showed a roughly linear inverse relationship with TCR beta diversity per million T cells.

Samples each had at least 5 micrograms of total RNA extracted. Together with a sample-barcoded 5' primer, a J-beta primer mix was included in a second PCR lasting about 7 to 11 cycles. Each CDR3 protein gets one entry after TCRdb re-called the 5' RACE reads with MiXCR. The table includes 850,000 to 1,000,000 distinct CDR3 sequences, about 48% detected once. As concerns this clonotype: Its antigen remains unidentified.

The receptor was derived from a man aged 25 to 45 in good health. The sequenced sample consisted of blood.

The DNA of the CDR3 is TGCAGTGCTAGAGATGCGGGCAGGGGGCGAACTGAAGCTTTCTTT. Translating gives CSARDAGRGRTEAFF. The chain uses TRBV20-1 and TRBJ1-1, with 8 bases that match TRBD1. V lost 0 bases and J lost 5; bases outside the gene matches: 8. Germline CDR1 reads DFQATT; CDR2 reads SNEGSKA (reference sequence). The CDR3 is made up of 15 amino acids.